This is a list of T cell receptor beta chains from one sample in a study of OX40 agonist ivuxolimab in advanced cancers. Here immunoSEQ multiplex PCR was the method, and the copy in TCRdb shows in-frame clones only, minus some. Of tens of thousands of clones in the sample, approximately 90% were seen once. Here the sequenced sample was CD4+ or CD8+ T cells sorted from blood, taken in a trial of the OX40 agonist ivuxolimab. The source is an adult with an advanced solid tumor such as melanoma, head and neck, liver or kidney cancer. Each CDR3 is given with its conserved first and last residue. The D gene is left open where the match is weak. For some rows the clone size is stated as once, few or many, or as a class when expanded; others skip it.

V: TRBV6-5
size: .
J: TRBJ2-1
D: .
DNA: TGTGCCAGCAGTTACTCGATAGGGTTGGCGATTGAGCAGTTCTTC
CDR3: CASSYSIGLAIEQFF

V: TRBV27
size: .
J: TRBJ2-1
D: .
DNA: TGTGCCAGCAGTTTAAGAGGGGGGGGGTCCTACAATGAGCAGTTCTTC
CDR3: CASSLRGGGSYNEQFF

V: TRBV7-9
size: .
J: TRBJ1-2
D: .
DNA: TGTGCCAGCAGCTTATTTGATTCGGGAACCTTC
CDR3: CASSLFDSGTF

V: TRBV29-1
size: .
J: TRBJ1-2
D: .
DNA: TGCAGCGTGGGCAGGGAGCCTAACTATGGCTACACCTTC
CDR3: CSVGREPNYGYTF

V: TRBV12-5
size: once
J: TRBJ2-7
D: .
DNA: TGTGCTAGTGGTTTGAATGAGGGATCCTACGCGGGGCAGTACTTC
CDR3: CASGLNEGSYAGQYF

V: TRBV11-3
size: once
J: TRBJ2-3
D: .
DNA: TGTGCCAGCAGCTTCAAGGGACTCATCACAGATACGCAGTATTTT
CDR3: CASSFKGLITDTQYF

V: TRBV4-3
size: .
J: TRBJ2-1
D: TRBD2
DNA: TGCGCCAGCAGCAGGAGCGGGAGTCCCTACAATGAGCAGTTCTTC
CDR3: CASSRSGSPYNEQFF

V: TRBV11-3
size: .
J: TRBJ2-5
D: .
DNA: TGTGCCAGCAGCCCCCGAGGAAGATACCAAGAGACCCAGTACTTC
CDR3: CASSPRGRYQETQYF

V: TRBV10-3
size: .
J: TRBJ1-2
D: .
DNA: TGTGCCATCAGTGAGTCTAGGAGTACTGATGGCTACACCTTC
CDR3: CAISESRSTDGYTF

V: TRBV25-1
size: .
J: TRBJ2-7
D: TRBD1
DNA: TGTGCCAGCTCGAACACCGCGGAGACAGGGGTACGCGAGCAGTACTTC
CDR3: CASSNTAETGVREQYF

V: TRBV4-1
size: .
J: TRBJ2-3
D: .
DNA: TGCGCCAGCAGCCAAGACTCCGCAGGGACAGATACGCAGTATTTT
CDR3: CASSQDSAGTDTQYF

V: TRBV11-3
size: .
J: TRBJ2-2
D: TRBD2
DNA: TGTGCCAGCAGCCCCGGGACTAGCGTCTACACCGGGGAGCTGTTTTTT
CDR3: CASSPGTSVYTGELFF

V: TRBV11-3
size: once
J: TRBJ2-7
D: TRBD1
DNA: TGTGCCAGCAGCTCGGGACAGGGGCGAGAGAAGTACTTC
CDR3: CASSSGQGREKYF

V: TRBV30
size: .
J: TRBJ2-5
D: .
DNA: TGTGCCTGGGGGCCCCAGGGGGGAGGGGGGACCCAGTACTTC
CDR3: CAWGPQGGGGTQYF

V: TRBV7-9
size: .
J: TRBJ2-6
D: .
DNA: TGTGCCAGCAGCTCCCGTACAGGGAGCTCTGGGGCCAACGTCCTGACTTTC
CDR3: CASSSRTGSSGANVLTF

V: TRBV7-2
size: .
J: TRBJ2-5
D: .
DNA: TGTGCCAGCAGCTTAGTCAGGGTGGCTGACCAAGAGACCCAGTACTTC
CDR3: CASSLVRVADQETQYF

V: TRBV7-6
size: .
J: TRBJ2-2
D: .
DNA: TGTGCCAGCAGCTTATCCGTCGGCAATCGGGGAACTGGGGAGCTGTTTTTT
CDR3: CASSLSVGNRGTGELFF

V: TRBV21-1
size: once
J: TRBJ2-5
D: .
DNA: TGTGCCAGCACCGAGGGACTAGCGCTACAAGAGACCCAGTACTTC
CDR3: CASTEGLALQETQYF

V: TRBV5-4
size: .
J: TRBJ1-2
D: TRBD1
DNA: TGTGCCAGCAGCTTCGGGGGGACAGCCTCTAACTATGGCTACACCTTC
CDR3: CASSFGGTASNYGYTF

V: TRBV7-2
size: .
J: TRBJ2-7
D: .
DNA: TGTGCCAGCAGCTTAAGCCAGGTGTACGAGCAGTACTTC
CDR3: CASSLSQVYEQYF

V: TRBV7-6
size: .
J: TRBJ2-2
D: TRBD1
DNA: TGTGCCAGCAGCCCGCGGACAGGGGGCGGGGAGCTGTTTTTT
CDR3: CASSPRTGGGELFF

V: TRBV27
size: .
J: TRBJ2-1
D: TRBD2
DNA: TGTGCCAGCAGTTCCGCGCAACCTAGCGGGAGGAATGAGCAGTTCTTC
CDR3: CASSSAQPSGRNEQFF

V: TRBV9
size: .
J: TRBJ1-5
D: TRBD1
DNA: TGTGCCAGCAGCGTAGGGGAGGGGGCGAGCAATCAGCCCCAGCATTTT
CDR3: CASSVGEGASNQPQHF

V: TRBV29-1
size: .
J: TRBJ2-2
D: .
DNA: TGCAGCGTGAGACTAACCCATGCTGGCACCGGGGAGCTGTTTTTT
CDR3: CSVRLTHAGTGELFF

V: TRBV2
size: .
J: TRBJ2-1
D: TRBD2
DNA: TGTGCCAGCAGTGAAAGACTAGCGGGAGGGCTTAATCGTGGGTCCTACAATGAGCAGTTCTTC
CDR3: CASSERLAGGLNRGSYNEQFF

V: TRBV6-5
size: .
J: TRBJ1-2
D: .
DNA: TGTGCCAGCAGTGGCGGACTCTATGGCTACACCTTC
CDR3: CASSGGLYGYTF

V: TRBV7-8
size: .
J: TRBJ1-3
D: .
DNA: TGTGCCAGCAGGCTCTCTGAGGGGTGGAACACCATATATTTT
CDR3: CASRLSEGWNTIYF

V: TRBV9
size: .
J: TRBJ1-2
D: .
DNA: TGTGCCAGCACTCCACGGCGGGGGGCCGGGGACTATGGCTACACCTTC
CDR3: CASTPRRGAGDYGYTF

V: TRBV27
size: .
J: TRBJ2-2
D: TRBD2
DNA: TGTGCCAGCAGTTCACCGCTAGCGGGAGGAAGGTACACCGGGGAGCTGTTTTTT
CDR3: CASSSPLAGGRYTGELFF

V: TRBV6-1
size: once
J: TRBJ1-5
D: .
DNA: TGTGCCAGCTCTAGAGGAGGGCTGAGCAATCAGCCCCAGCATTTT
CDR3: CASSRGGLSNQPQHF

V: TRBV12-5
size: .
J: TRBJ1-2
D: .
DNA: TGTGCTAGTGGTTTGGTACGAGGGAGGGGACTCCCCTTTTCCTTTAACTATGGCTACACCTTC
CDR3: CASGLVRGRGLPFSFNYGYTF

V: TRBV5-4
size: .
J: TRBJ2-1
D: .
DNA: TGTGCCAGCAGTCTCAGGGCGACAGGAAACAATGAGCAGTTCTTC
CDR3: CASSLRATGNNEQFF

V: TRBV4-2
size: .
J: TRBJ2-7
D: .
DNA: TGTGCCAGCAGTTACAGGAGCGAGCAGTACTTC
CDR3: CASSYRSEQYF

V: TRBV7-7
size: .
J: TRBJ1-5
D: .
DNA: TGTGCCAGCAGCCCGGGGCCGGATCAGCCCCAGCATTTT
CDR3: CASSPGPDQPQHF

V: TRBV10-3
size: once
J: TRBJ2-3
D: .
DNA: TGTGCCATCAGTGCTACTGAGCCAGATACGCAGTATTTT
CDR3: CAISATEPDTQYF

V: TRBV18
size: .
J: TRBJ1-2
D: .
DNA: TGTGCCAGCTCACCATACATAATCGCAGGGGAGGCTAACTATGGCTACACCTTC
CDR3: CASSPYIIAGEANYGYTF

V: TRBV5-6
size: .
J: TRBJ1-4
D: .
DNA: TGTGCCAGCAGCGCAACGCGGGGGGGTGAAAAACTGTTTTTT
CDR3: CASSATRGGEKLFF

V: TRBV11-2
size: .
J: TRBJ2-1
D: .
DNA: TGTGCCAGCAGCTTAGGTGCGAGCTCCTACAATGAGCAGTTCTTC
CDR3: CASSLGASSYNEQFF

V: TRBV6-5
size: .
J: TRBJ2-1
D: .
DNA: TGTGCCAGCACCAACCGCCCTAGCGCCAACAATGAGCAGTTCTTC
CDR3: CASTNRPSANNEQFF

V: TRBV5-1
size: .
J: TRBJ2-1
D: TRBD2
DNA: TGCGCCAGCAGCTTGGAGGCTAGCGGGAGCGATGAGCAGTTCTTC
CDR3: CASSLEASGSDEQFF

V: TRBV19
size: .
J: TRBJ1-2
D: .
DNA: TGTGCCAGTAGTCACCGGGACGGAACTGGGGGCTACACCTTC
CDR3: CASSHRDGTGGYTF

V: TRBV30
size: .
J: TRBJ2-7
D: .
DNA: TGTGCCTGGAGTCGGAATTGGGGTTCCTACGAGCAGTACTTC
CDR3: CAWSRNWGSYEQYF

V: TRBV13
size: .
J: TRBJ2-7
D: .
DNA: TGTGCCAGTAGTAAGCAGTTCTACGAGCAGTACTTC
CDR3: CASSKQFYEQYF

V: TRBV1
size: .
J: TRBJ1-1
D: .
DNA: TGCACCAGCAGCCCCCGGGACGGGACACTTGGGGCTGAAGCTTTCTTT
CDR3: CTSSPRDGTLGAEAFF

V: TRBV7-9
size: .
J: TRBJ1-1
D: TRBD1
DNA: TGTGCCAGCAGCTTAGGGACAGGCTCGCAAGCTTTCTTT
CDR3: CASSLGTGSQAFF

V: TRBV7-8
size: .
J: TRBJ2-5
D: TRBD2
DNA: TGTGCCAGCAGCCGACTAGCGGGAGGTCTTGGGCTCCAAGAGACCCAGTACTTC
CDR3: CASSRLAGGLGLQETQYF

V: TRBV20-1
size: .
J: TRBJ1-2
D: .
DNA: TGCAGTGCACCAGGGAACTATGGCTACACCTTC
CDR3: CSAPGNYGYTF

V: TRBV5-1
size: .
J: TRBJ2-5
D: .
DNA: TGCGCCAGCAGCTTGAATGGGGACCGCAGGGAGACCCAGTACTTC
CDR3: CASSLNGDRRETQYF

V: TRBV6-5
size: .
J: TRBJ2-7
D: TRBD1
DNA: TGTGCCAGCAGTTACTGGGGACAGGGGGCTCCGGAGCAGTACTTC
CDR3: CASSYWGQGAPEQYF

V: TRBV19
size: .
J: TRBJ1-3
D: .
DNA: TGTGCCAGTGGCCGGGGGGCTGGAAACACCATATATTTT
CDR3: CASGRGAGNTIYF

V: TRBV19
size: .
J: TRBJ1-2
D: .
DNA: TGTGCCAGTGGGGCAGGTACAGCTAACTATGGCTACACCTTC
CDR3: CASGAGTANYGYTF

V: TRBV6-1
size: .
J: TRBJ2-1
D: TRBD1
DNA: TGTGCCAGCAGAGCACAGGGGGCCTCCTACAATGAGCAGTTCTTC
CDR3: CASRAQGASYNEQFF

V: TRBV11-3
size: .
J: TRBJ2-1
D: .
DNA: TGTGCCAGCAGCTTAACTAGCTACGAGCAGTTCTTC
CDR3: CASSLTSYEQFF

V: TRBV20-1
size: few
J: TRBJ1-4
D: .
DNA: TGCAGTGCTAGAGATGACGAAAAACTGTTTTTT
CDR3: CSARDDEKLFF